This T cell receptor beta chain was recovered during a study of OX40 agonist ivuxolimab in advanced cancers. The table lists this clone with a few counts. The antigen remains undetermined. Measured with immunoSEQ multiplex PCR; TCRdb has only the in-frame clones, and not every one. The sample includes about 20,000 clones, about 79% seen only once; the top ten take approximately 36%. Trimming removed 2 bases from V and 4 bases from J; junction bases left unmatched: 0. The CDR3 is 14 amino acids. Germline CDR1 is SGHNT and CDR2 is YENEEA. Study observations and caveats: Blood T cells, both CD4+ and CD8+, expanded clonally by week 6 at 0.1 to 3.0 mg/kg.

This chain connects TRBV11-3 to TRBJ2-2; TRBD1 aligns across 8 bases. The source is an adult with an advanced solid tumor such as melanoma, head and neck, liver or kidney cancer. The starting material was CD4+ or CD8+ T cells sorted from blood, obtained in a trial of the OX40 agonist ivuxolimab. The CDR3 nucleotides are TGTGCCAGCAGCTTAACAGGGGGCACCGGGGAGCTGTTTTTT. Its translation is CASSLTGGTGELFF.